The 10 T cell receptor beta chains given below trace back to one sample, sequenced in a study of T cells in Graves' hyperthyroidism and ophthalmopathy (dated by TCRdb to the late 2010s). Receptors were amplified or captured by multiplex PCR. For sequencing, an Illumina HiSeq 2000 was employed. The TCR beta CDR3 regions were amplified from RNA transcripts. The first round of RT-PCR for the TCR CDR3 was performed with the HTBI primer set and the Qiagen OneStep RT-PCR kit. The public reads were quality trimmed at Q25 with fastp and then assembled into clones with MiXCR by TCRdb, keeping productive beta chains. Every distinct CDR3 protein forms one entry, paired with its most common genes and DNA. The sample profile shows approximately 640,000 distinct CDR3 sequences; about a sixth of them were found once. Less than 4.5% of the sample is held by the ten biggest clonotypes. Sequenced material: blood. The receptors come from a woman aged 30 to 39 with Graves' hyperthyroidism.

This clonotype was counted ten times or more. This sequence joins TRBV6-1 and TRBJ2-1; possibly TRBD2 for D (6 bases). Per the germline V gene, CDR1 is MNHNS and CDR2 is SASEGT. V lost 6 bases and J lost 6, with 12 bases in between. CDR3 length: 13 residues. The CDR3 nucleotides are TGTGCCAGCAGACCCTCTAGCGTCAATGAGCAGTTCTTC. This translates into CASRPSSVNEQFF.

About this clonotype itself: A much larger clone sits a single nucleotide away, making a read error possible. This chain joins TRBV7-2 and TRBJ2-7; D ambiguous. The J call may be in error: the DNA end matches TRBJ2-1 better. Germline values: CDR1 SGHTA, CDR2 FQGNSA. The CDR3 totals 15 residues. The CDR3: CASSLAWGKYYEQFF. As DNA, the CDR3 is TGTGCCAGCAGCTTAGCTTGGGGAAAATACTACGAGCAGTTCTTC.

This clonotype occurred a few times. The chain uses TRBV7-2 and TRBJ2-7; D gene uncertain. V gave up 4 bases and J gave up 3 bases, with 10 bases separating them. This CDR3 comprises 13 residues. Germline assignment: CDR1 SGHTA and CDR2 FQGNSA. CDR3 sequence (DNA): TGTGCCAGCAGCTCCCAGCCGGGCTACGAGCAGTACTTC. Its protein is CASSSQPGYEQYF. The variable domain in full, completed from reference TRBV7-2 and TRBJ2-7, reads GAGVSQSPSNKVTEKGKDVELRCDPISGHTALYWYRQSLGQGLEFLIYFQGNSAPDKSGLPSDRFSAERTGGSVSTLTIQRTQQEDSAVYLCASSSQPGYEQYFGPGTRLTVT.

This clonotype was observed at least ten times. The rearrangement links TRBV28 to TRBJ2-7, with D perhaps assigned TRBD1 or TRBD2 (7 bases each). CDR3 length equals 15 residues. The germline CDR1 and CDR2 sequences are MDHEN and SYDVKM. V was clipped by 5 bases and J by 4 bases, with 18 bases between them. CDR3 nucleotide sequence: TGTGCCAGCAGTACCTCAGGGGGGGCGCGGTACGAGCAGTACTTC. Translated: CASSTSGGARYEQYF.

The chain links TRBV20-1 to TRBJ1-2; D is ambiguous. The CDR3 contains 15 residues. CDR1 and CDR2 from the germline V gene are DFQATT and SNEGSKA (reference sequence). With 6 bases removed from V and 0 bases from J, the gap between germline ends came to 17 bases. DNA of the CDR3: TGCAGTGCGAGCTGGGCACCTCGACCTAACTATGGCTACACCTTC. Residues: CSASWAPRPNYGYTF.

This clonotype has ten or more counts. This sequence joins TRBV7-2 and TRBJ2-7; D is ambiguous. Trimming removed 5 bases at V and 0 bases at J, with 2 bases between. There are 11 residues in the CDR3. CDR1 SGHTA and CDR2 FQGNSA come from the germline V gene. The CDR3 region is CASSNSYEQYF. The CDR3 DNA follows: TGTGCCAGCAGCAACTCCTACGAGCAGTACTTC.

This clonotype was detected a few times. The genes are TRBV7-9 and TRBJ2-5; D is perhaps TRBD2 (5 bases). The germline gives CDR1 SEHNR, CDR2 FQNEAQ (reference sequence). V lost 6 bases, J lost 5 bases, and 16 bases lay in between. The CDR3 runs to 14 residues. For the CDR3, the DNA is TGTGCCAGCAGTCAAGGGCACGGAGGCGAGACCCAGTACTTC. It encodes CASSQGHGGETQYF.

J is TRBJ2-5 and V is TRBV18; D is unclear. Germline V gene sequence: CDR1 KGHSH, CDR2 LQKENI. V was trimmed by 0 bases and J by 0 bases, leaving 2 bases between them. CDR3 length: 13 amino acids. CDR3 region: CASSPPHQETQYF. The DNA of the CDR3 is TGTGCCAGCTCACCACCCCACCAAGAGACCCAGTACTTC.

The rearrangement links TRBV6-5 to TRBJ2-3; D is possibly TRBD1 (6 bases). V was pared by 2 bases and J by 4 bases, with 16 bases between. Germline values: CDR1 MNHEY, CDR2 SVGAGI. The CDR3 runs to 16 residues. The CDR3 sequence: CASSYGGHRPSDTQYF. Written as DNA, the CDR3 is TGTGCCAGCAGTTACGGGGGACATCGACCGTCAGATACGCAGTATTTT.

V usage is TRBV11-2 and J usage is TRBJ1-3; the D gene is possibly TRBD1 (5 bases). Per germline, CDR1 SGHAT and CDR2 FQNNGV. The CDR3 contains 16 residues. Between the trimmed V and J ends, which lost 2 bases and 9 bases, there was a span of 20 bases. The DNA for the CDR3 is TGTGCCAGCAGCTTAATCAAGGTCGCCACAGGTGGCACCATATATTTT. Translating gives CASSLIKVATGGTIYF.